This T cell receptor beta chain comes out of a study of T cell responses to AZD1222 COVID-19 vaccine. Generated by immunoSEQ multiplex PCR, the TCRdb table keeps only in-frame clones and is missing some. The sample contains about 120,000 clones, roughly nine tenths of which appear only once. Study-level results: Spike-specific TCR breadth and depth both grew after two AZD1222 doses. Vaccine-associated CD4 TCRs ranged over spike, dominating at 160-218 and 743-854. Donors, mostly white British, included more females; clonal diversity was possibly underestimated.

The germline CDR1 and CDR2 sequences are LGHDT and YNNKEL (reference sequence). The CDR3 has 16 amino acids. V lost 4 bases to trimming and J lost 7 bases; unmatched junction nucleotides: 11. Regarding this clone: Its target is unknown.

The V and J genes are TRBV3-1 (or the pseudogene TRBV3-2) and TRBJ2-1; the match to TRBD2 covers 9 bases. This sequence was found in an adult who received the AZD1222 COVID-19 vaccine. The specimen was peripheral blood, collected 28 days after the second AZD1222 dose. CDR3 nucleotide sequence: TGTGCCAGCAGCCCTTACGCGGGAGGGGAACATAATGAGCAGTTCTTC. Protein: CASSPYAGGEHNEQFF.